The clone carrying this TCR beta chain was picked up many times. Its target is not known. This entry is derived from a study of breast tumors, draining lymph nodes, adjacent tissues. TCRdb itself ran the multiplex PCR reads through MiXCR, one entry per CDR3 protein. The profile shows about 140,000 distinct CDR3 sequences, about 33% of them singletons. Study results and caveats: Compared with basal-like, luminal-like tumors shared significantly more repertoire with nontumor tissue. Tumor repertoires ranked between lymph nodes and nontumor tissue in diversity, with V and J gene preferences. Findings are consistent with lymph node origin and intratumoral expansion of most tumor T cells. That most tumor T cells come from lymph nodes remained unproven.

The lymph nodes were axillary draining lymph nodes from breast cancer patients. The CDR3 runs to 13 residues. Per the germline V gene, CDR1 is SEHNR and CDR2 is FQNEAQ (reference sequence). V was clipped by 7 bases and J by 1 base, with 10 bases between them. Sequences were obtained from axillary lymph node tissue. The chain employs TRBV7-9 and TRBJ2-5, with a possible D match to TRBD2 (5 bases). The source of this sequence is a female donor with breast cancer. Some clones in this sample may be carry-over from other donors' samples. The DNA for the CDR3 is TGTGCCAGCACCCTGGGAGCCCAAGAGACCCAGTACTTC. It yields the protein CASTLGAQETQYF.